This is a list of T cell receptor beta chains from one sample in a study of blood T cell repertoires in COVID-19. Clones were sequenced by immunoSEQ multiplex PCR, and TCRdb holds only the in-frame ones, with some missing. This sample has under 200,000 clones; about four fifths occur once, and the top ten carry 8.1%. The sequencing input was peripheral blood. All receptors come from a woman in her sixties with COVID-19, enrolled during active disease. Both conserved end residues are part of each CDR3. A D gene is named only where the DNA matches it firmly. Rows may omit the clone size; those that give it use once, few, many or a size class.

CDR3 DNA	CDR3 protein	clone size	D gene	V gene	J gene
TGCGCCAGCAGTAGCGAGGGGACTAGCTTCTCCTACGAGCAGTACTTC	CASSSEGTSFSYEQYF	-	TRBD2	TRBV10-2	TRBJ2-7
TGTGCCAGCAGCTTCAGTGAATCCTACAATGAGCAGTTCTTC	CASSFSESYNEQFF	few	-	TRBV7-3	TRBJ2-1
TGTGCCAGCAGTTGGGGGGACTATGGCTACACCTTC	CASSWGDYGYTF	-	-	TRBV7-9	TRBJ1-2
TGTGCCAGTAGGGGACAGAGCTCCTATAATTCACCCCTCCACTTT	CASRGQSSYNSPLHF	once	TRBD1	TRBV19	TRBJ1-6
TGTGCCAGTAGTGTGGGACAGCTCATGAACACTGAAGCTTTCTTT	CASSVGQLMNTEAFF	-	TRBD1	TRBV19	TRBJ1-1
TGTGCCAGCAGGGCGGAATACGAGCAGTACTTC	CASRAEYEQYF	few	-	TRBV28	TRBJ2-7
TGTGCCAGCAGCTTAGCGCAGGGGCGGAGGGAGCTGTTTTTT	CASSLAQGRRELFF	-	-	TRBV11-1	TRBJ2-2
TGTGCCAGCAGCCCCCAGGGGCCAAACACTGAAGCTTTCTTT	CASSPQGPNTEAFF	-	-	TRBV5-4	TRBJ1-1
TGTGCCAGCTCACCGACTAGCGGGAGGGCCGGAGAGCAGTACTTC	CASSPTSGRAGEQYF	-	TRBD2	TRBV18	TRBJ2-7
TGTGCCAGCAGGGGAAACAGGGATACTGAAGCTTTCTTT	CASRGNRDTEAFF	-	-	TRBV27	TRBJ1-1
TGTGCCAGTAGTTCTACTAGCGGGAGGCCCTACGAGCAGTACTTC	CASSSTSGRPYEQYF	-	TRBD2	TRBV19	TRBJ2-7
TGTGCCAGCAGCTTGTTTAGGACTAGCGGTTACAATGAGCAGTTCTTC	CASSLFRTSGYNEQFF	-	TRBD2	TRBV5-4	TRBJ2-1
TGTGCCAGCAGCCACAACAAACCGGGACTTCCAATTTCACCCCTCCACTTT	CASSHNKPGLPISPLHF	-	-	TRBV3-1/TRBV3-2	TRBJ1-6
TGTGCCACCAGTGATTCCGGACAGTCGGCCACCAAGGGGCCCCAGCATTTT	CATSDSGQSATKGPQHF	-	-	TRBV24-1	TRBJ1-5
TGTGCCAGCACCCTACAGGGAAGATGGAACACTGAAGCTTTCTTT	CASTLQGRWNTEAFF	-	-	TRBV28	TRBJ1-1
TGTGCCAGCAGTGAATCCCGAGGGGGAAGGGGGCCTAGCACCGGGGAGCTGTTTTTT	CASSESRGGRGPSTGELFF	-	TRBD1	TRBV6-1	TRBJ2-2
TGTGCCAGCAGCATGGGACTAGCGCATTACAATGAGCAGTTCTTC	CASSMGLAHYNEQFF	-	TRBD2	TRBV7-8	TRBJ2-1
TGTGCCAGCAGTTTCCCGGGGGGGAAGGATCAGCCCCAGCATTTT	CASSFPGGKDQPQHF	-	-	TRBV6-5	TRBJ1-5
TGCGCCAGCAGTGATGGACTAGCCGCTTACACAGATACGCAGTATTTT	CASSDGLAAYTDTQYF	few	TRBD2	TRBV10-2	TRBJ2-3
TGTGCCAGCAGCGAACAACCGGGACAGAAAGGAAACACCATATATTTT	CASSEQPGQKGNTIYF	-	TRBD1	TRBV9	TRBJ1-3
TGTGCCAGCAGCTTAGTTGCGGTCGGGACAGATACGCAGTATTTT	CASSLVAVGTDTQYF	-	-	TRBV11-1	TRBJ2-3
TGTGCCACCGGGGGACAGGGGACCTACGAGCAGTACTTC	CATGGQGTYEQYF	-	TRBD1	TRBV6-5	TRBJ2-7
TGTGCCACCAAAGACTACGGGCAGACCGTTCAGCCCCAGCATTTT	CATKDYGQTVQPQHF	-	-	TRBV5-6	TRBJ1-5
TGTGCCAGCAGCTTAGATCAGGGGGCTTTGGGCACTGAAGCTTTCTTT	CASSLDQGALGTEAFF	-	TRBD1	TRBV7-2	TRBJ1-1
TGTGCCACCAGCAGAGATAGGGAAAAGGGGGAGACCCAGTACTTC	CATSRDREKGETQYF	-	-	TRBV15	TRBJ2-5
TGTGCCAGCAGTTTCAGAGATACGCAGTATTTT	CASSFRDTQYF	once	-	TRBV28	TRBJ2-3